These 24 T cell receptor beta chains were all obtained from the same sample, sequenced in a study of OX40 agonist ivuxolimab in advanced cancers. Using immunoSEQ multiplex PCR, the repertoire was profiled, and TCRdb retains in-frame clones only, with some absent. Of tens of thousands of clones in the sample, 70% to 80% were seen once. This sample comprised CD4+ or CD8+ T cells sorted from blood, obtained in a trial of the OX40 agonist ivuxolimab. These TCRs come from an adult with an advanced solid tumor such as melanoma, head and neck, liver or kidney cancer.

This clone showed up just a few times. The chain is built from TRBV5-1 and TRBJ2-5; D possibly corresponds to TRBD1 (8 bases). Germline CDR1 reads SGHRS; CDR2 reads YFSETQ. The CDR3 consists of 17 residues. Trimming cost V 2 bases and J 4 bases, with 21 bases left between them. The CDR3 sequence is CASSFWGGQEKGETQYF. Here the CDR3 DNA reads TGCGCCAGCAGCTTTTGGGGGGGACAGGAAAAGGGAGAGACCCAGTACTTC. The entire variable domain, with the rest obtained from reference TRBV5-1 and TRBJ2-5, is as follows: KAGVTQTPRYLIKTRGQQVTLSCSPISGHRSVSWYQQTPGQGLQFLFEYFSETQRNKGNFPGRFSGRQFSNSRSEMNVSTLELGDSALYLCASSFWGGQEKGETQYFGPGTRLLVL.

The chain combines TRBV5-1 with TRBJ1-1; the match to TRBD1 covers 7 bases. CDR3 length: 17 amino acids. CDR1 and CDR2 (germline): SGHRS, YFSETQ. V dropped 0 bases and J dropped 0; count of bases not matched to a gene: 8. CDR3 sequence reads: CASSLDGTAAMNTEAFF. The CDR3 nucleotides are TGCGCCAGCAGCTTGGACGGGACAGCGGCGATGAACACTGAAGCTTTCTTT. Full variable domain (outside the CDR3, taken from reference TRBV5-1 and TRBJ1-1): KAGVTQTPRYLIKTRGQQVTLSCSPISGHRSVSWYQQTPGQGLQFLFEYFSETQRNKGNFPGRFSGRQFSNSRSEMNVSTLELGDSALYLCASSLDGTAAMNTEAFFGQGTRLTVV.

A note on this clone: The DNA is omitted, as the CDR3 cannot be located on it reliably, and the CDR3 follows TCRdb's listing. The chain links TRBV28 to TRBJ1-2. Germline CDR1 is MDHEN and CDR2 is SYDVKM. The CDR3 length is 16 residues, termini included. The CDR3 region is CASSLFRARERDGYTF.

V is TRBV5-4 and J is TRBJ2-7; 10 nucleotides match TRBD2. J was trimmed by 6 bases and V by 4 bases; bases with no gene match: 7. The CDR3 contains 14 residues. The V gene's germline CDR1 is SGHNT and CDR2 YYREEE (reference sequence). CDR3: CASSPRTSGGEQYF. CDR3 in DNA: TGTGCCAGCAGCCCCAGGACTAGCGGAGGCGAGCAGTACTTC.

The rearrangement links TRBV6-1 to TRBJ1-5; 7 positions match TRBD1. The CDR3 totals 17 residues. Germline V gives CDR1 MNHNS, CDR2 SASEGT. The V gene end was trimmed by 2 bases and the J gene end by 1 base; junction bases not matched to a gene: 8. CDR3 loop: CASSEIPGTASNQPQHF. In DNA, the CDR3 is TGTGCCAGCAGTGAAATTCCCGGGACAGCGAGCAATCAGCCCCAGCATTTT.

The rearrangement links TRBV5-1 to TRBJ2-7, with 8 bases matching TRBD1. V lost 4 bases, J lost 5 bases, and 5 bases stayed unmatched. The CDR3 loop spans 13 amino acids. Looked up from germline, CDR1 is SGHRS and CDR2 is YFSETQ. The CDR3: CASSTDRANEQYF. As DNA, the CDR3 is TGCGCCAGCAGCACGGACAGGGCCAACGAGCAGTACTTC.

J is TRBJ2-2 and V is TRBV9, with D unresolved. Per the germline V gene, CDR1 is SGDLS and CDR2 is YYNGEE. This CDR3 spans 14 amino acids. Trimming took off 2 bases at V and 6 bases at J, with 11 bases between the two ends. This CDR3 is CASSVVGGAGELFF. Written as DNA, the CDR3 is TGTGCCAGCAGCGTCGTAGGCGGCGCCGGGGAGCTGTTTTTT.

The chain joins TRBV29-1 to TRBJ2-1; possible D gene TRBD1, 5 bases. The V gene lost 3 bases and the J gene lost 4 bases, with 10 bases spanning the gap. Germline V gives CDR1 SQVTM, CDR2 ANQGSEA. This CDR3 has 13 residues. CDR3 region: CSVEVGRYNEQFF. Written as DNA, the CDR3 is TGCAGCGTTGAGGTGGGGCGATACAATGAGCAGTTCTTC.

V usage is TRBV7-9 and J usage is TRBJ2-5; 9 positions match TRBD2. The assigned J gene may be wrong: the sequence end matches TRBJ2-7 better. This CDR3 region has 15 residues. Looked up from germline, CDR1 is SEHNR and CDR2 is FQNEAQ (reference sequence). The CDR3 nucleotides read TGTGCCAGCAGCTCCAGCGGGAGGAGCTCCTACGAGCAGTACTTC. This sequence encodes CASSSSGRSSYEQYF.

This chain joins TRBV5-1 and TRBJ1-1, with 11 bases matching TRBD1. CDR3 size: 16 residues. The germline V gene encodes CDR1 SGHRS and CDR2 YFSETQ. The V segment lost 2 bases and the J segment 4 bases; nucleotides outside the gene matches: 7. The CDR3 reads CASSFRTGGWSTEAFF. CDR3 DNA: TGCGCCAGCAGCTTCCGGACAGGGGGCTGGAGCACTGAAGCTTTCTTT.

The sample holds a few counts of this clone. The gene calls are TRBV5-1 and TRBJ1-1; no clear D gene. CDR1 and CDR2 (germline): SGHRS, YFSETQ. CDR3 length: 13 residues. Trimming cost V 5 bases and J 0 bases, with 8 bases left between them. The CDR3 loop reads CASSQQMNTEAFF. The DNA for the CDR3 is TGCGCCAGCAGTCAACAGATGAACACTGAAGCTTTCTTT.

This clone was counted a single time. The chain employs TRBV5-1 and TRBJ1-2; D perhaps matches TRBD1 (6 bases). The CDR3 is 15 amino acids. CDR1 is SGHRS, CDR2 YFSETQ, per germline. Trimming cost V 0 bases and J 5 bases, with 14 bases left between them. Written as DNA, the CDR3 is TGCGCCAGCAGCTTGGGCCCTGACAGGCCTTATGGCTACACCTTC. Residues: CASSLGPDRPYGYTF.

This clone was observed once. The chain recombines TRBV15 with TRBJ2-7; D might be TRBD1 (6 bases). V lost 0 bases and J lost 6, with 12 bases in between. The CDR3 consists of 14 residues. CDR1 and CDR2 from the germline V gene are LNHNV and YYDKDF (reference sequence). CDR3 region: CATSRDRGDGEQYF. The CDR3 DNA is TGTGCCACCAGCAGAGACAGGGGTGACGGCGAGCAGTACTTC.

CDR3 bases: TGTGCCAGCACGGGGCAGCCCAACATGAACACTGAAGCTTTCTTT. Translated: CASTGQPNMNTEAFF. The gene calls are TRBV6-5 and TRBJ1-1; D might be TRBD1 (5 bases). Between the trimmed V and J ends, which lost 7 bases and 0 bases, there was a span of 15 bases. This CDR3 is built from 15 residues. In germline, CDR1 is MNHEY, CDR2 SVGAGI.

This clone occurred once. The chain is built from TRBV7-8 and TRBJ2-5, with D tentatively TRBD1 (6 bases). The CDR3 loop spans 12 amino acids. Germline values: CDR1 SGHVS, CDR2 FQNEAQ. V gave up 3 bases and J gave up 7 bases, with 9 bases separating them. The CDR3 spells CASSFGGWTQYF. The CDR3, as DNA: TGTGCCAGCAGCTTTGGGGGCTGGACCCAGTACTTC.

The V gene is TRBV7-2, the J gene TRBJ2-1; 14 bases line up with TRBD2. J lost 8 bases, V lost 6 bases, and 9 bases had no gene match. Germline V gene sequence: CDR1 SGHTA, CDR2 FQGNSA. There are 16 residues in the CDR3. CDR3 protein: CASSREGTSGSYEQFF. In DNA, the CDR3 is TGTGCCAGCAGTCGTGAAGGGACTAGCGGGAGTTATGAGCAGTTCTTC.

The chain links TRBV5-1 to TRBJ1-4; 7 nucleotides align to TRBD1. Trimming cost V 1 base and J 5 bases; bases outside gene matches: 8. Germline lookup yields CDR1 SGHRS and CDR2 YFSETQ. The CDR3 sequence is 16 residues long. The CDR3 spells CASSLTPTGVNEKLFF. The CDR3 region has the DNA TGCGCCAGCAGCTTGACCCCCACAGGGGTAAATGAAAAACTGTTTTTT.

J is TRBJ2-1 and V is TRBV7-9, with TRBD2 as a possible D gene (5 bases). Germline values: CDR1 SEHNR, CDR2 FQNEAQ (reference sequence). The CDR3 runs to 16 residues. Trimming removed 2 bases at V and 5 bases at J, with 16 bases between. CDR3 loop: CASSLSADFSHNEQFF. The CDR3 bases are TGTGCCAGCAGCTTATCCGCGGACTTCAGCCACAATGAGCAGTTCTTC.

The rearrangement uses TRBV5-6 and TRBJ2-4, with D tentatively TRBD1 (6 bases). The CDR3 is 15 amino acids. V gave up 3 bases and J gave up 6 bases, with 16 bases separating them. Germline lookup yields CDR1 SGHDT and CDR2 YYEEEE. CDR3 region: CASSSSGTLRNIQYF. CDR3 bases: TGTGCCAGCAGCTCGTCCGGGACACTGAGAAACATTCAGTACTTC.

This chain joins TRBV11-2 and TRBJ2-1, with 7 bases that match TRBD1. Trimming took 0 bases from V and 9 from J; bases not matched to a gene: 5. The germline V gene encodes CDR1 SGHAT and CDR2 FQNNGV. The CDR3 is 14 residues long. In nucleotides, the CDR3 is TGTGCCAGCAGCTTAGAATTCGGGACAGCTGAGCAGTTCTTC. Its translation: CASSLEFGTAEQFF.

The chain carries TRBV4-1 and TRBJ2-3; D gene uncertain. Germline lookup yields CDR1 MGHRA and CDR2 YSYEKL. CDR3 size: 16 residues. Between the trimmed V and J ends, which lost 1 base and 2 bases, there was a span of 13 bases. CDR3 coding DNA: TGCGCCAGCAGCCAAGTAAGCGCCGCGTACACAGATACGCAGTATTTT. Amino acid sequence: CASSQVSAAYTDTQYF.

The chain links TRBV7-3 to TRBJ2-3, with a tentative D call TRBD2 (6 bases). The CDR3 has 14 residues. V was pared by 3 bases and J by 4 bases, with 11 bases between. Germline V lookup: CDR1 SGHTA, CDR2 FQGTGA. The CDR3, as DNA: TGTGCCAGCAGCTTGGACTACGGGCCAGATACGCAGTATTTT. Translating it yields CASSLDYGPDTQYF.

J is TRBJ2-7 and V is TRBV7-2; 9 bases align to TRBD1. V dropped 5 bases and J dropped 1; count of bases not matched to a gene: 6. The CDR3 totals 15 residues. Germline loops: CDR1 SGHTA, CDR2 FQGNSA. The CDR3, as DNA: TGTGCCAGCAGCACGACCGGGACAGGGTCCTACGAGCAGTACTTC. Translating gives CASSTTGTGSYEQYF. Drawing the rest from reference TRBV7-2 and TRBJ2-7, the complete variable domain is GAGVSQSPSNKVTEKGKDVELRCDPISGHTALYWYRQSLGQGLEFLIYFQGNSAPDKSGLPSDRFSAERTGGSVSTLTIQRTQQEDSAVYLCASSTTGTGSYEQYFGPGTRLTVT.

The rearrangement joins TRBV6-5 to TRBJ1-1; D not resolved. V was trimmed by 10 bases and J by 3 bases, leaving 9 bases between them. Germline lookup yields CDR1 MNHEY and CDR2 SVGAGI. The CDR3 totals 11 residues. The CDR3 region has the DNA TGTGCCACCTCCTACGACACTGAAGCTTTCTTT. Translating it yields CATSYDTEAFF.